The 14 T cell receptor beta chains given below trace back to one sample, sequenced in a study of blood T cell repertoires in COVID-19. The table came from immunoSEQ multiplex PCR; TCRdb's copy has only in-frame clones and leaves some out. The data contain around 300,000 clones, 85% of them seen just once; the ten biggest clones take up about 2.5%. Sequencing used PBMCs or T cells enriched from blood (not recorded which). The receptor set was obtained from a woman between 50 and 59 years old who had recovered from COVID-19.

V and J are TRBV9 and TRBJ2-2, with D possibly TRBD1 on 6 matching bases. The CDR3 is 12 residues long. V dropped 4 bases and J dropped 7 bases, with 8 bases sitting between them. In germline, CDR1 is SGDLS, CDR2 YYNGEE. DNA of the CDR3: TGTGCCAGCAGCTTACAGGGCGGGGAGCTGTTTTTT. It yields the protein CASSLQGGELFF.

The chain joins TRBV27 to TRBJ1-1, with D hard to call. Trimming pared 6 bases from V and 2 bases from J, leaving 13 bases between. CDR3 length equals 14 residues. CDR1 is MNHEY, CDR2 SMNVEV, per germline (reference sequence). CDR3 region: CASSPLGGNTEAFF. The DNA of the CDR3 is TGTGCCAGCAGCCCCCTGGGAGGAAACACTGAAGCTTTCTTT.

This clone was seen only a few times. The rearrangement uses TRBV4-3 and TRBJ1-2, with D maybe TRBD1 (5 bases). CDR3 length: 15 residues. Between the trimmed V and J ends, which lost 4 bases and 3 bases, there was a span of 15 bases. Germline V gene lookup returns CDR1 LGHNA and CDR2 YSLEER. CDR3 loop: CASSRERGSYYGYTF. DNA for the CDR3: TGCGCCAGCAGCCGGGAGCGGGGGTCCTACTATGGCTACACCTTC.

The chain recombines TRBV19 with TRBJ1-6; tentative D call: TRBD1 (6 bases). Germline-derived CDR1 and CDR2 are LNHDA and SQIVND (reference sequence). The CDR3 length is 15 residues. V lost 1 base to trimming and J lost 9 bases, with 13 bases between them. CDR3 protein: CASSIGGGAGSPLHF. CDR3 bases: TGTGCCAGTAGTATAGGTGGGGGCGCAGGTTCACCCCTCCACTTT.

The J gene is TRBJ1-2, the V gene TRBV30; D gene ambiguous. Between the trimmed V and J ends, which lost 7 bases and 1 base, there was a span of 10 bases. This CDR3 contains 12 residues. Germline V gene sequence: CDR1 GTSNPN, CDR2 SVGIG (reference sequence). CDR3 nucleotides: TGTGCCTCAACAGAGGGTAACTATGGCTACACCTTC. This encodes CASTEGNYGYTF.

This chain connects TRBV5-1 to TRBJ1-3; TRBD1 matches 8 bases. In germline, CDR1 is SGHRS, CDR2 YFSETQ. V trimming: 0 bases; J trimming: 6 bases; junction bases outside the gene matches: 8. The CDR3 totals 16 residues. The CDR3 DNA reads as TGCGCCAGCAGCTTGGGGGCAGGGGGCTATCCAAACACCATATATTTT. This translates into CASSLGAGGYPNTIYF. Drawing the rest from reference TRBV5-1 and TRBJ1-3, the complete variable domain is KAGVTQTPRYLIKTRGQQVTLSCSPISGHRSVSWYQQTPGQGLQFLFEYFSETQRNKGNFPGRFSGRQFSNSRSEMNVSTLELGDSALYLCASSLGAGGYPNTIYFGEGSWLTVV.

V and J are TRBV4-2 and TRBJ2-7, with 9 bases that match TRBD2. Germline CDR1 is LGHNA and CDR2 is YNFKEQ. CDR3 size: 16 residues. V dropped 0 bases and J dropped 3; count of bases not matched to a gene: 6. The CDR3 sequence is CASSQELREGGYEQYF. CDR3 nucleotides: TGTGCCAGCAGCCAAGAGCTGCGGGAGGGGGGCTACGAGCAGTACTTC.

The V call is TRBV3-1 (or the pseudogene TRBV3-2), the J call TRBJ1-6, with 8 bases that match TRBD1. Per germline, CDR1 LGHDT and CDR2 YNNKEL (reference sequence). The V gene end was trimmed by 6 bases and the J gene end by 10 bases; junction bases not matched to a gene: 8. The CDR3 runs to 14 residues. CDR3 sequence (DNA): TGTGCCAGCAGGACAGGGGATCTAGGATCACCCCTCCACTTT. Residues: CASRTGDLGSPLHF.

The rearrangement joins TRBV30 to TRBJ1-2; 10 nucleotides agree with TRBD1. Germline CDR1 reads GTSNPN; CDR2 reads SVGIG (reference sequence). This CDR3 has 17 residues. J gave up 4 bases and V 1 base, and 12 bases lay outside the gene matches. The CDR3 loop reads CAWSETSTGGRGYGYTF. In DNA form, the CDR3 reads TGTGCCTGGAGTGAGACATCGACAGGGGGCAGGGGCTATGGCTACACCTTC.

J is TRBJ1-1 and V is TRBV2; TRBD1 matches at 7 bases. V trimming: 7 bases; J trimming: 1 base; junction bases outside the gene matches: 6. Germline assignment: CDR1 SNHLY and CDR2 FYNNEI. CDR3 length: 14 residues. For the CDR3, the DNA is TGTGCCAGCAACTCGGGACAGACGAACACTGAAGCTTTCTTT. This encodes CASNSGQTNTEAFF. Supplemented by reference TRBV2 and TRBJ1-1, the full variable domain reads EPEVTQTPSHQVTQMGQEVILRCVPISNHLYFYWYRQILGQKVEFLVSFYNNEISEKSEIFDDQFSVERPDGSNFTLKIRSTKLEDSAMYFCASNSGQTNTEAFFGQGTRLTVV.

The rearrangement links TRBV19 to TRBJ1-1, with D maybe TRBD1 (6 bases). V was shortened by 5 bases and J by 2 bases, with 9 bases between the two germline ends. Germline CDR1 reads LNHDA; CDR2 reads SQIVND (reference sequence). There are 13 residues in the CDR3. The CDR3 region is CASSLRGNTEAFF. For the CDR3, the DNA is TGTGCCAGTAGTCTCAGGGGTAACACTGAAGCTTTCTTT. The full variable domain, with the rest looked up from reference TRBV19 and TRBJ1-1, is DGGITQSPKYLFRKEGQNVTLSCEQNLNHDAMYWYRQDPGQGLRLIYYSQIVNDFQKGDIAEGYSVSREKKESFPLTVTSAQKNPTAFYLCASSLRGNTEAFFGQGTRLTVV.

This CDR3 reads CASSHRTAPSTDTQYF. CDR3 nucleotides: TGTGCCAGCAGCCATAGGACTGCACCTTCCACAGATACGCAGTATTTT. The chain combines TRBV7-9 with TRBJ2-3; tentatively, D is TRBD2 (5 bases). Per germline, CDR1 SEHNR and CDR2 FQNEAQ (reference sequence). This CDR3 region has 16 residues. Trimming took off 5 bases at V and 2 bases at J, with 17 bases between the two ends.

This clone has just a few counts. This chain connects TRBV7-2 to TRBJ1-3; possible D gene TRBD1, 5 bases. The CDR3 runs 15 residues. Germline V gene lookup returns CDR1 SGHTA and CDR2 FQGNSA. The V end was cut by 7 bases, the J end by 2 bases, with 15 bases between. For the CDR3, the DNA is TGTGCCAGCATCCCAGACAGTAACCCTGGAAACACCATATATTTT. This translates into CASIPDSNPGNTIYF.

The chain couples TRBV18 to TRBJ2-5, with D possibly being TRBD2 (6 bases). CDR3 length equals 13 residues. V was trimmed by 4 bases and J by 2 bases, leaving 8 bases between them. Germline CDR1 and CDR2: KGHSH and LQKENI. CDR3 protein: CASSRSGQETQYF. CDR3 sequence (DNA): TGTGCCAGCTCACGTAGCGGTCAAGAGACCCAGTACTTC.